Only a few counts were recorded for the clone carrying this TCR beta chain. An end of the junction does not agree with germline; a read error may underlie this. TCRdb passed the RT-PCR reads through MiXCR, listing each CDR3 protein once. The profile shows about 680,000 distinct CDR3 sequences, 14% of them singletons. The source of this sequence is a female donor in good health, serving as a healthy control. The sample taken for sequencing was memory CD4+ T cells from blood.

Here the CDR3 reads CSADRGDTEAFF. Written as DNA, the CDR3 is TGCAGCGCAGACCGTGGCGACACTGAAGCCTTCTTT. This chain connects TRBV29-1 to TRBJ1-1; no firm D call. The length of the CDR3 is 12 residues. Germline V CDR1 and CDR2: SQVTM, ANQGSEA.